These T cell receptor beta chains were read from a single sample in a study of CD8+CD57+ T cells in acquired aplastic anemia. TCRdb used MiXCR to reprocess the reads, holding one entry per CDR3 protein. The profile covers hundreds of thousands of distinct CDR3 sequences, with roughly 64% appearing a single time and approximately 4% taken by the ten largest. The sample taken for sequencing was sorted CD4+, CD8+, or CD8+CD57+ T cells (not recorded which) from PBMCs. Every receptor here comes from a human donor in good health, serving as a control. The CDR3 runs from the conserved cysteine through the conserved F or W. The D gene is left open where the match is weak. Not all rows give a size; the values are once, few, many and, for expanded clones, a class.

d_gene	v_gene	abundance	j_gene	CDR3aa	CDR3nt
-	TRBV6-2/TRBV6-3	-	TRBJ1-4	CASSYSLESTNEKLFF	TGTGCCAGCAGTTATTCCCTGGAGAGCACTAATGAAAAACTGTTTTTT
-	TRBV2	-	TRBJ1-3	CASSEDASGNTIYF	TGTGCCAGCAGTGAAGATGCTTCGGGAAACACCATATATTTT
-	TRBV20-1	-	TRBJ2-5	CSAGHPGSSEETQYF	TGCAGTGCTGGACATCCGGGGTCATCGGAGGAGACCCAGTACTTC
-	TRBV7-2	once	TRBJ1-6	CASSLRYNSALHF	TGTGCTAGCAGCTTGAGGTATAATTCCGCCCTCCACTTT
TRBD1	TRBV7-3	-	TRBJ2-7	CASSAGTGGLLYEQYF	TGTGCCAGCAGCGCAGGGACAGGGGGTCTTCTCTACGAGCAGTACTTC
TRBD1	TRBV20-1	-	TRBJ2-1	CSAREQGRGYEQFF	TGCAGTGCTAGAGAGCAAGGCAGGGGGTATGAGCAGTTCTTC
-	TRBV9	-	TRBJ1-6	CASSVGEGTAQHF	-
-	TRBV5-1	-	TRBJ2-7	CASRGVRGATEQYF	TGTGCCAGCAGGGGGGTGCGGGGTGCCACCGAGCAGTACTTC
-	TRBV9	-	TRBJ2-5	CASSQQTIGGTQYF	TGTGCCAGCAGCCAACAGACTATAGGCGGGACACAGTACTTC
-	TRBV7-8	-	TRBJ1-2	CASSLTLAEDNEQTF	TGTGCCAGCAGCTTAACATTAGCGGAAGACAATGAGCAGACCTTC
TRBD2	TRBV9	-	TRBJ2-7	CASSVPGLAGAGSYEQYF	TGTGCCAGCAGCGTGCCGGGACTAGCGGGGGCTGGCTCCTACGAGCAGTACTTC
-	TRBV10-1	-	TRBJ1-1	CASSVEGGNTEAFF	TGCGCCAGCAGCGTAGAAGGGGGGAACACTGAAGCTTTCTTT
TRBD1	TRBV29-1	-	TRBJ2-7	CSVGDRDYEQYF	TGCAGCGTTGGAGACAGGGACTACGAGCAGTACTTC
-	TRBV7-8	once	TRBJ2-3	CASSDRDGASAPEF	TGTGCCAGCAGCGACCGGGACGGGGCATCAGCGCCGGAATTT
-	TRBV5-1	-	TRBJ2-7	CASSLGRANTQYF	TGCGCCAGCAGCCTTGGACGGGCGAACACGCAGTACTTC
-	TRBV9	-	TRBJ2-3	CASSVGAALTGKKYF	TGTGCTAGCAGCGTAGGGGCAGCCTTAACAGGTAAGAAGTATTTT
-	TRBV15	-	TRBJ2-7	CATSRGGAQSAYEQYF	TGTGCCACCAGCAGAGGAGGGGCGCAATCGGCCTACGAGCAGTACTTC
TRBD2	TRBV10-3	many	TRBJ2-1	CAIKNNILAGGDNEQFF	TGTGCCATCAAGAACAATATCCTAGCGGGGGGGGACAATGAGCAGTTCTTC
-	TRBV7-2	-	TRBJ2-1	CASSFVGRGQPEHFF	TGTGCCAGCAGCTTTGTCGGGCGGGGGCAGCCCGAGCATTTCTTC
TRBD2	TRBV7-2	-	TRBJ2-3	CASSVLPDLAGGSRTDTQYF	TGTGCCAGCAGCGTTCTCCCGGACCTAGCGGGGGGGAGCCGCACAGATACGCAGTATTTT
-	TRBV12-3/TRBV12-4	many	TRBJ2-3	CASSLSSRAGTQYF	TGTGCCAGCAGTTTATCTAGCCGGGCGGGGACGCAGTATTTT
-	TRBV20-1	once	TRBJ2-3	CSASSFFGQYADTQYF	TGCAGTGCTAGTTCATTTTTCGGGCAGTATGCAGATACGCAGTATTTT
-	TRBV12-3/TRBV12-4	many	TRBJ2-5	CASSFPAGLDPSQETQYF	TGTGCCAGCAGTTTCCCCGCTGGGCTAGACCCCTCCCAAGAGACCCAGTACTTC
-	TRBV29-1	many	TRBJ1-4	CSVDLSEGGNEKLFF	TGCAGCGTTGACCTCTCCGAGGGGGGTAATGAAAAACTGTTTTTT
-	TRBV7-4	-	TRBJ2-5	CASSFKGRARDTQYF	TGTGCCAGCAGCTTCAAGGGTCGAGCCAGGGACACCCAGTACTTC
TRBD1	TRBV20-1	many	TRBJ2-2	CSARGTGIVWTGELFF	TGCAGTGCTAGAGGGACAGGGATCGTATGGACCGGGGAGCTGTTTTTT
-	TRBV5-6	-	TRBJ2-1	CASSLPQYNEQFF	TGTGCCAGCAGCTTGCCTCAGTACAATGAGCAGTTCTTC
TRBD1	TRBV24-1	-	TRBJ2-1	CATSDGTVYNEQFF	TGTGCCACCAGTGATGGGACAGTATACAATGAGCAGTTCTTC
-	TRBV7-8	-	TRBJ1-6	CATSQLLQRRKNSPLHF	TGTGCCACCAGCCAACTCCTCCAGCGGCGTAAAAATTCCCCCCTCCACTTT
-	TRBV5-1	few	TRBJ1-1	CASSLFGSGSEAFF	TGCGCCAGCAGCTTGTTTGGGTCTGGATCTGAAGCTTTCTTT
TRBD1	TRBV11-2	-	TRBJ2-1	CASSLTGTGDEQFF	TGTGCCAGCAGCCTGACCGGGACAGGGGATGAGCAGTTCTTC
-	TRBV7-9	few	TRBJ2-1	CASSLAREQFF	TGTGCCAGCAGCTTAGCCCGTGAGCAGTTCTTC